The 6 T cell receptor beta chains below come from one sample, sequenced in a study of blood T cells in healthy people across ages. The second PCR ran roughly 6 to 11 cycles with a sample-barcoded 5' primer and J-beta primers. In TCRdb, the 5' RACE reads were re-called with MiXCR into one record per CDR3 protein. Among about 1.4 million distinct CDR3 sequences listed, 45% to 70% were seen once. The sample was blood. These receptors were obtained from a man between 18 and 35 years old in good health.

This sequence joins TRBV6-2 or TRBV6-3 and TRBJ1-5; D gene uncertain. Germline assignment: CDR1 MNHEY and CDR2 SVGEGT. The CDR3 length is 14 residues. Trimming left V 2 bases short and J 5 bases short, with 10 bases between. The CDR3 nucleotides are TGTGCCAGCAGTTACATGAGGGAGGATCAGCCCCAGCATTTT. It translates to CASSYMREDQPQHF.

The chain has TRBV7-2 and TRBJ1-6, with D possibly TRBD1 on 6 matching bases. V lost 6 bases, J lost 5 bases, and 14 bases lay in between. CDR3 length: 15 residues. Germline V gene sequence: CDR1 SGHTA, CDR2 FQGNSA. CDR3 protein: CASRLRTEDNSPLHF. CDR3 nucleotide sequence: TGTGCCAGCAGACTCAGGACAGAGGATAATTCACCCCTCCACTTT.

There are a few counts of this clonotype. The rearrangement uses TRBV5-1 and TRBJ1-1; D uncertain. This CDR3 has 16 amino acids. V lost 4 bases and J lost 1, with 17 bases in between. Per germline, CDR1 SGHRS and CDR2 YFSETQ. CDR3 loop: CASSPPVEGGNTEAFF. DNA of the CDR3: TGCGCCAGCAGCCCCCCAGTGGAAGGCGGGAACACTGAAGCTTTCTTT.

This chain connects TRBV28 to TRBJ1-5; 7 nucleotides line up with TRBD1. CDR1 and CDR2 from the germline V gene are MDHEN and SYDVKM. V trimming: 5 bases; J trimming: 4 bases; junction bases outside the gene matches: 11. The CDR3 extends over 16 amino acids. CDR3 nucleotide sequence: TGTGCCAGCAGTCCCCTCTCGGGACAGCTTAATCAGCCCCAGCATTTT. It translates to CASSPLSGQLNQPQHF.

The chain uses TRBV28 and TRBJ1-2; the D gene is possibly TRBD1 (5 bases). The V gene lost 3 bases and the J gene lost 5 bases, with 13 bases spanning the gap. Germline V gene sequence: CDR1 MDHEN, CDR2 SYDVKM. The CDR3 has 14 amino acids. The CDR3 DNA reads as TGTGCCAGCAGTTTTTTGGGGGGTGGGTATGGCTACACCTTC. Translated, it gives CASSFLGGGYGYTF.

This clonotype has a handful of counts. The V and J genes are TRBV12-3 or TRBV12-4 and TRBJ2-7; D is unresolved. V lost 5 bases, J lost 3 bases, and 14 bases lay in between. The length of the CDR3 is 14 residues. In nucleotides, the CDR3 is TGTGCCAGCAGTCGAGCCGGGTCCTACTACGAGCAGTACTTC. It codes for CASSRAGSYYEQYF.